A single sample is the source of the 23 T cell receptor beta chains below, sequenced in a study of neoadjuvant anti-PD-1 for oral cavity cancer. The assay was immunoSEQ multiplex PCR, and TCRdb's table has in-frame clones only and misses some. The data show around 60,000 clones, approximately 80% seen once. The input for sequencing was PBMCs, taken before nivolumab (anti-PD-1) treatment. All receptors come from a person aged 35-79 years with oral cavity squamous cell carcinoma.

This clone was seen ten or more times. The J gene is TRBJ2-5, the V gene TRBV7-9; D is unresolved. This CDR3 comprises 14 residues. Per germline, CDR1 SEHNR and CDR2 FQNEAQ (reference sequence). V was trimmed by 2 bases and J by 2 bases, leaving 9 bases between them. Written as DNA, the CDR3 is TGTGCCAGCAGCTTATCCCTGGGGCAAGAGACCCAGTACTTC. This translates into CASSLSLGQETQYF.

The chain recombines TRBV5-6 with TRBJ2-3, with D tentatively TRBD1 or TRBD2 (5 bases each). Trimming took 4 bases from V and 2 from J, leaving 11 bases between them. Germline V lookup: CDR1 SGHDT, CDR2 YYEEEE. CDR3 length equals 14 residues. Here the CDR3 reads CASSRYGATDTQYF. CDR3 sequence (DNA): TGTGCCAGCAGCCGTTACGGGGCCACAGATACGCAGTATTTT.

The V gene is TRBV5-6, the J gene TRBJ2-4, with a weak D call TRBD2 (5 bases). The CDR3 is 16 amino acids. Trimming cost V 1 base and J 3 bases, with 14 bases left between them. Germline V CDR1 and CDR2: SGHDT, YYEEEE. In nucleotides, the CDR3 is TGTGCCAGCAGCTTGTTACGGGAAGTAGGCAAAAACATTCAGTACTTC. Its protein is CASSLLREVGKNIQYF.

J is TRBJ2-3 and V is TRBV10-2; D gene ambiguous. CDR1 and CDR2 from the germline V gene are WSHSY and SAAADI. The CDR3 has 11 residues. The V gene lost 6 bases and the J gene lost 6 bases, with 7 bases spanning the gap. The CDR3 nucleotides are TGCGCCAGCAGCGAACTTGATACGCAGTATTTT. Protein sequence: CASSELDTQYF.

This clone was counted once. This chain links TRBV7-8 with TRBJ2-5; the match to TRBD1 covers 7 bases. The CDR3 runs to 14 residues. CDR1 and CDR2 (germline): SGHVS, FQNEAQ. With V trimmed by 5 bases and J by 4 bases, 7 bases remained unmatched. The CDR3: CASSNRQGAETQYF. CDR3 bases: TGTGCCAGCAGCAACAGACAGGGAGCAGAGACCCAGTACTTC.

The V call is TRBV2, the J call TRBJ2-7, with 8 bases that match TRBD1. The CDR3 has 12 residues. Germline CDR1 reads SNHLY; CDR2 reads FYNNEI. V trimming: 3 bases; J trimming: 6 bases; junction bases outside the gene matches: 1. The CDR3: CASSDDRGEQYF. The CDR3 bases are TGTGCCAGCAGTGACGACAGGGGCGAGCAGTACTTC.

The CDR3 coding sequence is TGTGCCAGCAGCTTTCTTAGGACAGATACGCAGTATTTT. Translating it yields CASSFLRTDTQYF. V gene TRBV5-6 combines with J gene TRBJ2-3; D is ambiguous. V lost 2 bases, J lost 3 bases, and 7 bases lay in between. This CDR3 is built from 13 residues. Germline V gene sequence: CDR1 SGHDT, CDR2 YYEEEE. Supplemented by reference TRBV5-6 and TRBJ2-3, the full variable domain reads DAGVTQSPTHLIKTRGQQVTLRCSPKSGHDTVSWYQQALGQGPQFIFQYYEEEERQRGNFPDRFSGHQFPNYSSELNVNALLLGDSALYLCASSFLRTDTQYFGPGTRLTVL.

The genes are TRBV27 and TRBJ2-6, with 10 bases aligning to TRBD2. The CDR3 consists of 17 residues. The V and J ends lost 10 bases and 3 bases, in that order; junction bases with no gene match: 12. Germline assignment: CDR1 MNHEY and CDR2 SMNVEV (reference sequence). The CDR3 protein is CATKGLAGVGGANVLTF. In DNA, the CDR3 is TGTGCCACTAAAGGCCTAGCGGGAGTTGGTGGGGCCAACGTCCTGACTTTC.

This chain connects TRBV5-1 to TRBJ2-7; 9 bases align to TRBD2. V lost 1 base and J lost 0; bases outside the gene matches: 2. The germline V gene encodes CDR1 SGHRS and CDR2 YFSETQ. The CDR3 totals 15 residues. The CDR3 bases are TGCGCCAGCAGCTTGTCGGGACTAGCCTCCTACGAGCAGTACTTC. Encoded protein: CASSLSGLASYEQYF.

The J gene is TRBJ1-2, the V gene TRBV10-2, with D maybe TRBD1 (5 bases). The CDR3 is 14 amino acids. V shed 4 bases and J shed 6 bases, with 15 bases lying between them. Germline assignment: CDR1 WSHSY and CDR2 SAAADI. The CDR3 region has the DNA TGCGCCAGCAGTGGGACACCCAGGCGTGATGGCTACACCTTC. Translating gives CASSGTPRRDGYTF.

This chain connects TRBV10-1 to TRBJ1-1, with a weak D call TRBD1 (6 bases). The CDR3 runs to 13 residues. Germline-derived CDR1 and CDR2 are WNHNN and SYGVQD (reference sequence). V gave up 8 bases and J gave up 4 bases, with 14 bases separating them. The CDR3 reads CASESGRGTEAFF. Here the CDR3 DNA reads TGCGCCAGCGAGTCGGGCAGGGGCACTGAAGCTTTCTTT.

The CDR3 region is CASSEEREGGYTF. The CDR3 DNA sequence: TGTGCCAGCAGCGAGGAGCGAGAAGGTGGCTACACCTTC. The chain is built from TRBV7-9 and TRBJ1-2; D ambiguous. The germline V and J ends were trimmed by 5 bases and 7 bases, with 14 bases remaining between them. There are 13 residues in the CDR3. The germline V gene encodes CDR1 SEHNR and CDR2 FQNEAQ (reference sequence). The variable domain in full, with the rest retrieved from reference TRBV7-9 and TRBJ1-2, is DTGVSQNPRHKITKRGQNVTFRCDPISEHNRLYWYRQTLGQGPEFLTYFQNEAQLEKSRLLSDRFSAERPKGSFSTLEIQRTEQGDSAMYLCASSEEREGGYTFGSGTRLTVV.

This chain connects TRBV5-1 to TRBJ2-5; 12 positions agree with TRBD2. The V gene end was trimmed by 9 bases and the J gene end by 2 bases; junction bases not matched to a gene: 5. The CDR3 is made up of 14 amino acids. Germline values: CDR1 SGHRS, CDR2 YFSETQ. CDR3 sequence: CATTSGGLQETQYF. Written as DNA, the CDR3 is TGCGCCACCACTAGCGGGGGGCTTCAAGAGACCCAGTACTTC.

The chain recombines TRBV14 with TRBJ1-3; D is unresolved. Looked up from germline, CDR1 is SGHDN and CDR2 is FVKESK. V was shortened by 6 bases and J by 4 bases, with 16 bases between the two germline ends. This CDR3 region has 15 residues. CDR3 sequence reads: CASSYDPSPGNTIYF. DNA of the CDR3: TGTGCCAGCAGTTACGACCCTAGCCCAGGAAACACCATATATTTT.

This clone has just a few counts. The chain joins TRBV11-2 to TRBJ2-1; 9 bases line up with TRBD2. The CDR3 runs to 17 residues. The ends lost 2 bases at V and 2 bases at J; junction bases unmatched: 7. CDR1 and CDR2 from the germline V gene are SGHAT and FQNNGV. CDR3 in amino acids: CASSLSWREGPYNEQFF. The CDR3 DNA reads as TGTGCCAGCAGCTTATCTTGGCGGGAGGGCCCCTACAATGAGCAGTTCTTC.

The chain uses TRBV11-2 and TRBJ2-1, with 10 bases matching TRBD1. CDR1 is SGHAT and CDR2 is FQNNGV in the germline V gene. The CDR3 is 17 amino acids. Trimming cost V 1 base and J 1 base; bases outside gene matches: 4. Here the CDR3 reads CASSLGQGARSYNEQFF. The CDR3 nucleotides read TGTGCCAGCAGCTTAGGACAGGGGGCGCGATCCTACAATGAGCAGTTCTTC. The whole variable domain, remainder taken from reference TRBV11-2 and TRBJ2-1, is EAGVAQSPRYKIIEKRQSVAFWCNPISGHATLYWYQQILGQGPKLLIQFQNNGVVDDSQLPKDRFSAERLKGVDSTLKIQPAKLEDSAVYLCASSLGQGARSYNEQFFGPGTRLTVL.

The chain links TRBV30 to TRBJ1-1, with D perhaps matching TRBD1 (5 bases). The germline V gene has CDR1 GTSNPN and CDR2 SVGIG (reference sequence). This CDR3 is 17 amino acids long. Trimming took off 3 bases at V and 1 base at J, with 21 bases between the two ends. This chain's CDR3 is CAWSRDSQNLENTEAFF. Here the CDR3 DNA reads TGTGCCTGGAGCCGGGACTCTCAGAACTTGGAGAACACTGAAGCTTTCTTT.

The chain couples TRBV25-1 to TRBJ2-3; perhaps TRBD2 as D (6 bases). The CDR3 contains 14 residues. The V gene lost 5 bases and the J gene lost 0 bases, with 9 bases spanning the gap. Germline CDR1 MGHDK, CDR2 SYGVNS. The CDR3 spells CASSIGRSTDTQYF. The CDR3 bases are TGTGCCAGCAGTATAGGGAGGAGCACAGATACGCAGTATTTT.

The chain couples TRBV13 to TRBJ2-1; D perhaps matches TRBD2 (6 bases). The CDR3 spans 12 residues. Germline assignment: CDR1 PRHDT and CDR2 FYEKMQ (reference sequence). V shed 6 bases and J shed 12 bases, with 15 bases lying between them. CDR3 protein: CASRQTSRGQFF. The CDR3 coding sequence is TGTGCCAGCAGGCAGACTAGTAGGGGGCAGTTCTTC.

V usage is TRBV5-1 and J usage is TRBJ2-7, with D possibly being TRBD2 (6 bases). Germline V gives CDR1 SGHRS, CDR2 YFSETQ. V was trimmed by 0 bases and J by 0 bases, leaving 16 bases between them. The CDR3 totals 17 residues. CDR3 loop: CASSLGAWAGSSYEQYF. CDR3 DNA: TGCGCCAGCAGCTTGGGGGCTTGGGCGGGGAGCTCCTACGAGCAGTACTTC.

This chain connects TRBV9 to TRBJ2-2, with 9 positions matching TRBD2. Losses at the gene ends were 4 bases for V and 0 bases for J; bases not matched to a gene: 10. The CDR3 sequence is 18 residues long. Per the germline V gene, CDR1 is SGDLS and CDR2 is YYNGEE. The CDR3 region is CASSPGGAGGANTGELFF. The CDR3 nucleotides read TGTGCCAGCAGCCCAGGAGGAGCGGGAGGTGCGAACACCGGGGAGCTGTTTTTT.

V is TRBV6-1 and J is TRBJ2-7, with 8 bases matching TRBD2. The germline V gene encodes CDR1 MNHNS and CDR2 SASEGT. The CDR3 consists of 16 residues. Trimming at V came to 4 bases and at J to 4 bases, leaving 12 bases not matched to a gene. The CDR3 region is CASSALTSGVTYEQYF. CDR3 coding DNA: TGTGCCAGCAGTGCGTTAACTAGCGGCGTGACGTACGAGCAGTACTTC.

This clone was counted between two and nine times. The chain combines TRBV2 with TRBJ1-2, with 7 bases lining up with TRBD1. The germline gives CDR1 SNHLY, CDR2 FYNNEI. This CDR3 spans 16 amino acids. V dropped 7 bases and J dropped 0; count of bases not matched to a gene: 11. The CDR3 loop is CASTDRVPLSNYGYTF. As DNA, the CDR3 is TGTGCCAGCACCGACAGGGTTCCCCTCTCTAACTATGGCTACACCTTC.